A selection of T cell receptor beta chains follows, all from one sample in a study of blood T cell repertoires in COVID-19. Profiled with immunoSEQ multiplex PCR; TCRdb holds only in-frame clones, not every one. The sample has 11,000 to 15,000 clones, around 87% seen once; the top ten hold 2.9%. Input material: peripheral blood. These receptors all stem from a human donor in a cohort sampled during active COVID-19. The CDR3 runs from the conserved cysteine through the conserved F or W. D genes are given only for firm matches. Size values are once, few and many counts, or a class for expanded clones, and some rows have none.

D	V	size	J	DNA	CDR3
.	TRBV18	.	TRBJ1-4	TGTGCCAGCTCACCACCGTCCGTTAATGAAAAACTGTTTTTT	CASSPPSVNEKLFF
.	TRBV21-1	.	TRBJ1-5	TGTGCCAGCACCTCATTTTCAGCAGGGGGCTTTTGTCAGCCCCAGCATTTT	CASTSFSAGGFCQPQHF
.	TRBV6-6	once	TRBJ1-1	TGTGCCAGCAGATTATCCGGGCCTAGCGCTGAAGCTTTCTTT	CASRLSGPSAEAFF
.	TRBV12-3/TRBV12-4	.	TRBJ2-1	TGTGCCAGCAGTCACGGGAACTACAATGAGCAGTTCTTC	CASSHGNYNEQFF
.	TRBV19	.	TRBJ2-5	TGTGCCAGTAGTCTCCGGCAAGTAGAGGCAGAGACCCAGTACTTC	CASSLRQVEAETQYF
.	TRBV6-6	.	TRBJ1-1	TGTGCCAGCAGTTCGCTACAGGGTAGGGCCACTGAAGCTTTCTTT	CASSSLQGRATEAFF
TRBD1	TRBV3-1/TRBV3-2	.	TRBJ2-2	TGTGCCAGCAGCCAATTCGGACAGGGCACCGGGGAGCTGTTTTTT	CASSQFGQGTGELFF
.	TRBV5-1	.	TRBJ1-3	TGCGCCAGCAGCTCGTCACAAGGAAACACCATATATTTT	CASSSSQGNTIYF
.	TRBV11-2	.	TRBJ2-1	TGTGCCAGCAGCTTACTCTATGAGCAGTTCTTC	CASSLLYEQFF
TRBD2	TRBV10-3	.	TRBJ2-1	TGTGCCATCAGTTACTCGGGACTAGCGGGATTATACAATGAGCAGTTCTTC	CAISYSGLAGLYNEQFF
.	TRBV5-1	.	TRBJ2-7	TGCGCCAGCAGCCAAGCGACTTTAGACTACGAGCAGTACTTC	CASSQATLDYEQYF
TRBD2	TRBV6-5	.	TRBJ2-1	TGTGCCAGCAGTATACCCGGGAGGGAGGACAATGAGCAGTTCTTC	CASSIPGREDNEQFF
TRBD1	TRBV9	.	TRBJ1-1	TGTGCCAGCAGCCTTAAACAGGGGACTGAAGCTTTCTTT	CASSLKQGTEAFF
TRBD1	TRBV18	.	TRBJ2-7	TGTGCCAGCTCACCAAACCGGGACAGGGTAGACGAGCAGTACTTC	CASSPNRDRVDEQYF
TRBD1	TRBV7-3	.	TRBJ1-5	TGTGCCAGCAGCTTAGGACAGGGCAATCAGCCCCAGCATTTT	CASSLGQGNQPQHF
.	TRBV18	.	TRBJ1-5	TGTGCCAGCTCACCAAGGGGATTAGCATCCGAGCATTTT	CASSPRGLASEHF
.	TRBV7-2	.	TRBJ2-2	TGTGCCAGCAGCGAACAGGTTAACACCGGGGAGCTGTTTTTT	CASSEQVNTGELFF
TRBD2	TRBV3-1/TRBV3-2	.	TRBJ2-5	TGTGCCAGCAGCCCCAGGACTAGCGGGGGGGAGACCCAGTACTTC	CASSPRTSGGETQYF
.	TRBV6-5	.	TRBJ1-2	TGTGCCAGCAGTTACACAGGTTCTACTAACTATGGCTACACCTTC	CASSYTGSTNYGYTF
.	TRBV6-5	.	TRBJ1-2	TGTGCCAGCAGTTACGGGCAGGTGACCTATGGCTACACCTTC	CASSYGQVTYGYTF
.	TRBV3-1/TRBV3-2	.	TRBJ1-2	TGTGCCAGCAGCCAGTACGCAGGGTATGGCTACACCTTC	CASSQYAGYGYTF
.	TRBV6-6	.	TRBJ2-7	TGTGCCAGCAGATCAGGGGAACCGGAGTACTTC	CASRSGEPEYF
.	TRBV18	few	TRBJ2-3	TGTGCCAGCTCAGCTAAGACAGATACGCAGTATTTT	CASSAKTDTQYF
TRBD1	TRBV5-1	.	TRBJ2-7	TGCGCCAGCAAACCGGGACAGGGTTTTATTGAGCAGTACTTC	CASKPGQGFIEQYF